The 25 T cell receptor beta chains below all came from one sample that was sequenced in a study of blood T cell repertoires in COVID-19. Some clones are missing from TCRdb's copy, which holds only in-frame ones; the method was immunoSEQ multiplex PCR. The profile covers some 230,000 clones, with around 83% appearing a single time and about 0.93% taken by the ten largest. The sample comprised peripheral blood. These receptors originate from a middle-aged man with acute or convalescent COVID-19.

V and J are TRBV6-5 and TRBJ2-1; a possible D gene is TRBD2 (5 bases). Germline loops: CDR1 MNHEY, CDR2 SVGAGI. The V end lost 2 bases, the J end lost 4 bases, and 9 bases lay between the germline ends. This CDR3 contains 14 residues. The CDR3 reads CASSYTGEYNEQFF. CDR3 nucleotides: TGTGCCAGCAGTTACACCGGGGAGTACAATGAGCAGTTCTTC.

J is TRBJ1-2 and V is TRBV18, with 8 nucleotides matching TRBD1. The CDR3 consists of 15 residues. The trim removed 0 bases at V and 4 bases at J, leaving 4 bases unmatched. Germline CDR1 KGHSH, CDR2 LQKENI. CDR3 amino acids: CASSPPDRDVYGYTF. The CDR3 coding sequence is TGTGCCAGCTCACCACCGGACAGGGACGTCTATGGCTACACCTTC.

J is TRBJ2-7 and V is TRBV2; no firm D call. The V end lost 0 bases, the J end lost 1 base, and 13 bases lay between the germline ends. CDR1 is SNHLY, CDR2 FYNNEI, per germline. The CDR3 sequence is 16 residues long. The CDR3 sequence: CASSEADGVRSYEQYF. CDR3 coding DNA: TGTGCCAGCAGTGAAGCCGATGGAGTTCGGTCCTACGAGCAGTACTTC.

The J gene is TRBJ2-2, the V gene TRBV3-1 (or the pseudogene TRBV3-2); 7 nucleotides match TRBD2. V dropped 1 base and J dropped 0; count of bases not matched to a gene: 2. The V gene's germline CDR1 is LGHDT and CDR2 YNNKEL (reference sequence). The CDR3 runs 16 residues. DNA for the CDR3: TGTGCCAGCAGCCAAGTTCGGGGGGCGAACACCGGGGAGCTGTTTTTT. Amino acids: CASSQVRGANTGELFF.

This clone was recorded a few times. This chain joins TRBV4-1 and TRBJ2-2; 11 bases line up with TRBD2. The germline V gene encodes CDR1 MGHRA and CDR2 YSYEKL. The CDR3 contains 15 residues. The ends lost 1 base at V and 5 bases at J; junction bases unmatched: 0. The CDR3 is CASSQASGGTGELFF. In DNA, the CDR3 is TGCGCCAGCAGCCAAGCTAGCGGGGGGACCGGGGAGCTGTTTTTT.

The chain is built from TRBV29-1 and TRBJ1-1, with 7 bases that match TRBD1. The germline V gene encodes CDR1 SQVTM and CDR2 ANQGSEA. Trimming took 5 bases from V and 2 from J; bases not matched to a gene: 5. The CDR3 is 13 amino acids. The CDR3, as DNA: TGCAGCGTTTCGACAGGGCCTAACACTGAAGCTTTCTTT. Its protein product is CSVSTGPNTEAFF.

The V call is TRBV12-2, the J call TRBJ1-4. TRBV12-2 is classified as a pseudogene. CDR3 size: 15 residues. The DNA for the CDR3 is TGTGCAAGTCGCCCGGGAGAGGGACCTAATGAAAAACTGTTTTTT. Translated, it gives CASRPGEGPNEKLFF.

The chain carries TRBV5-1 and TRBJ1-5; D is ambiguous. Looked up from germline, CDR1 is SGHRS and CDR2 is YFSETQ. This CDR3 is built from 14 residues. V was trimmed by 4 bases and J by 5 bases, leaving 13 bases between them. The CDR3 loop reads CASSVGINDQPQHF. As DNA, the CDR3 is TGCGCCAGCAGCGTCGGGATCAACGATCAGCCCCAGCATTTT.

This clone was observed a handful of times. The genes are TRBV5-1 and TRBJ1-6, with D possibly matching TRBD1 (5 bases). Trimming removed 4 bases at V and 9 bases at J, with 17 bases between. The CDR3 totals 15 residues. The V gene's germline CDR1 is SGHRS and CDR2 YFSETQ. CDR3 amino acids: CASSRDMGEGSPLHF. The CDR3, as DNA: TGCGCCAGCAGCCGTGACATGGGGGAGGGTTCACCCCTCCACTTT.

The chain links TRBV27 to TRBJ2-1, with TRBD2 matching over 7 bases. Germline values: CDR1 MNHEY, CDR2 SMNVEV (reference sequence). The length of the CDR3 is 13 residues. Trimming took 5 bases from V and 3 from J; bases not matched to a gene: 1. The CDR3 bases are TGTGCCAGCAGTAGCGGGGTCTACAATGAGCAGTTCTTC. Translation gives CASSSGVYNEQFF.

The genes are TRBV11-2 and TRBJ2-3; TRBD1 agrees at 7 bases. CDR1 and CDR2 from the germline V gene are SGHAT and FQNNGV. This CDR3 is built from 15 residues. With 6 bases clipped from V and 1 base from J, the junction kept 7 bases outside the gene matches. The CDR3 coding sequence is TGTGCCAGCAGTATAGGGGGCGCTGGCACAGATACGCAGTATTTT. Protein product: CASSIGGAGTDTQYF.

The chain couples TRBV19 to TRBJ2-7; 7 bases are shared with TRBD1. The V gene end was trimmed by 8 bases and the J gene end by 3 bases; junction bases not matched to a gene: 7. Germline CDR1 reads LNHDA; CDR2 reads SQIVND (reference sequence). The CDR3 has 13 residues. This chain's CDR3 is CASAPGTDYEQYF. Written as DNA, the CDR3 is TGTGCCAGTGCCCCCGGGACAGACTACGAGCAGTACTTC.

The genes are TRBV11-2 and TRBJ2-2, with a possible D match to TRBD1 (5 bases). CDR1 and CDR2 from the germline V gene are SGHAT and FQNNGV. This CDR3 has 15 residues. V lost 6 bases to trimming and J lost 1 base, with 12 bases between them. The CDR3 DNA follows: TGTGCCAGCAGGGAGAGTACAGGGAACACCGGGGAGCTGTTTTTT. This encodes CASRESTGNTGELFF.

The chain links TRBV2 to TRBJ1-1; D remains ambiguous. Germline-derived CDR1 and CDR2 are SNHLY and FYNNEI. This CDR3 has 13 residues. Trimming removed 6 bases at V and 1 base at J, with 9 bases between. The CDR3 loop reads CASRAGRNTEAFF. CDR3 nucleotides: TGTGCCAGCAGGGCGGGCAGGAACACTGAAGCTTTCTTT.

The rearrangement joins TRBV6-5 to TRBJ1-5; TRBD1 matches at 7 bases. J was trimmed by 2 bases and V by 5 bases; bases with no gene match: 3. The CDR3 totals 14 residues. CDR1 is MNHEY, CDR2 SVGAGI, per germline. The CDR3 DNA reads as TGTGCCAGCAGTATAGGGGGCGGCAATCAGCCCCAGCATTTT. It is translated as CASSIGGGNQPQHF.

This clone has just a few counts. V usage is TRBV19 and J usage is TRBJ1-5, with 7 bases aligning to TRBD1. This CDR3 spans 14 amino acids. The germline V gene encodes CDR1 LNHDA and CDR2 SQIVND (reference sequence). V shed 3 bases and J 3 bases; nucleotides not matched to a gene: 2. Here the CDR3 DNA reads TGTGCCAGTAGTATGACAGGGTACAATCAGCCCCAGCATTTT. Its protein product is CASSMTGYNQPQHF.

The chain is built from TRBV5-6 and TRBJ2-7; D is possibly TRBD1 (5 bases). V was shortened by 0 bases and J by 6 bases, with 13 bases between the two germline ends. CDR1 is SGHDT, CDR2 YYEEEE, per germline. CDR3 length: 14 residues. The CDR3 here is CASSLAGSRFEQYF. CDR3 DNA: TGTGCCAGCAGCTTGGCAGGGTCCCGGTTCGAGCAGTACTTC.

This clone occurred once. The genes are TRBV18 and TRBJ2-7, with D possibly TRBD1 on 6 matching bases. CDR3 length equals 13 residues. Germline V gene sequence: CDR1 KGHSH, CDR2 LQKENI. Trimming took 3 bases from V and 3 from J, leaving 9 bases between them. The CDR3 here is CASSPGRGYEQYF. CDR3 in DNA: TGTGCCAGCTCACCGGGCAGGGGCTACGAGCAGTACTTC.

The CDR3 bases are TGTGCCAGCAGCTTACGCAGCGGCGGGGCCAACGTCCTGACTTTC. Its protein is CASSLRSGGANVLTF. The chain employs TRBV11-2 and TRBJ2-6; possibly TRBD2 for D (5 bases). Between the trimmed V and J ends, which lost 2 bases and 4 bases, there was a span of 9 bases. CDR1 and CDR2 from the germline V gene are SGHAT and FQNNGV. This CDR3 comprises 15 residues.

CDR3 DNA sequence: TGCGCCAGCAGCTCGCTAGCGGGGGGGCAGAATGAGCAGTTCTTC. Protein: CASSSLAGGQNEQFF. The rearrangement uses TRBV5-1 and TRBJ2-1; 12 bases line up with TRBD2. Germline trimming cut 3 bases from V and 7 bases from J; bases unmatched to any gene: 5. The CDR3 contains 15 residues. CDR1 is SGHRS and CDR2 is YFSETQ in the germline V gene.

The gene calls are TRBV10-3 and TRBJ1-1; D ambiguous. V gave up 4 bases and J gave up 3 bases, with 12 bases separating them. CDR3 length: 14 amino acids. Germline values: CDR1 ENHRY, CDR2 SYGVKD. As DNA, the CDR3 is TGTGCCATCAGTGTTGGAGGAGACCACACTGAAGCTTTCTTT. Amino acids: CAISVGGDHTEAFF.

The genes are TRBV7-3 and TRBJ2-2; 9 nucleotides match TRBD1. The V gene's germline CDR1 is SGHTA and CDR2 FQGTGA. The ends lost 1 base at V and 6 bases at J; junction bases unmatched: 9. This CDR3 is 17 amino acids long. The CDR3 nucleotides are TGTGCCAGCAGCTTAAGTGGGACAGGGTTTCATGCCGGGGAGCTGTTTTTT. This gives the protein CASSLSGTGFHAGELFF.

The chain has TRBV29-1 and TRBJ1-4; no clear D gene. The V gene's germline CDR1 is SQVTM and CDR2 ANQGSEA. This CDR3 region has 14 residues. Trimming took off 8 bases at V and 8 bases at J, with 21 bases between the two ends. The CDR3 is CSYSAGIPGEKLFF. The CDR3 coding sequence is TGCAGCTACTCCGCCGGGATCCCTGGGGAAAAACTGTTTTTT.

This chain uses TRBV6-5 with TRBJ1-5, with TRBD1 matching 10 bases. CDR1 and CDR2 (germline): MNHEY, SVGAGI. The junction had 10 bases not matched to a gene; V was cut back by 6 bases and J by 11 bases. The length of the CDR3 is 14 residues. CDR3 nucleotide sequence: TGTGCCAGCAGGGGGACAGGGGATTCCTTGGCCCAGCATTTT. It yields the protein CASRGTGDSLAQHF.

J is TRBJ1-3 and V is TRBV5-1; 8 bases are shared with TRBD1. After removal of 4 bases from V and 0 bases from J, the junction contained 15 bases not matched to a gene. This CDR3 region has 19 residues. The germline CDR1 and CDR2 sequences are SGHRS and YFSETQ. CDR3 residues: CASSTRSLSTGASGNTIYF. The CDR3 DNA reads as TGCGCCAGCAGCACTCGCAGCCTCTCGACAGGGGCCTCTGGAAACACCATATATTTT.